The 29 T cell receptor beta chains given below trace back to one sample, sequenced in a study of blood T cell repertoires in COVID-19. Repertoires were generated with immunoSEQ multiplex PCR, while TCRdb's copy carries only in-frame clones and drops some. This sample yields 85,000 to 120,000 clones, of which roughly four fifths are seen a single time; around 14% belongs to the top ten. Sequencing input: peripheral blood. Receptors were obtained from a woman aged 55-75 years with acute or convalescent COVID-19.

CDR3 residues: CASSLNSRNQPQHF. CDR3 bases: TGTGCCAGCAGTTTGAACAGCCGCAATCAGCCCCAGCATTTT. The chain is built from TRBV28 and TRBJ1-5, with D unresolved. Germline CDR1 MDHEN, CDR2 SYDVKM. The CDR3 length is 14 residues. Deletions cut 3 bases from V and 2 bases from J, with 8 bases between.

The sample holds one count of this clone. This chain connects TRBV19 to TRBJ1-1; weak D call: TRBD1 (5 bases). Looked up from germline, CDR1 is LNHDA and CDR2 is SQIVND (reference sequence). V was shortened by 6 bases and J by 8 bases, with 16 bases between the two germline ends. The CDR3 extends over 13 amino acids. The DNA of the CDR3 is TGTGCCAGTAGGGACCTGGGGGGGGAAGAAGCTTTCTTT. Encoded protein: CASRDLGGEEAFF.

The chain links TRBV29-1 to TRBJ1-1; D is ambiguous. Germline CDR1 reads SQVTM; CDR2 reads ANQGSEA. Between the trimmed V and J ends, which lost 3 bases and 4 bases, there was a span of 9 bases. The length of the CDR3 is 12 residues. CDR3 sequence: CSVDLRGTEAFF. As DNA, the CDR3 is TGCAGCGTTGATCTCCGGGGCACTGAAGCTTTCTTT.

This rearrangement joins TRBV28 to TRBJ2-3; 9 bases are shared with TRBD1. Germline trimming cut 6 bases from V and 11 bases from J; bases unmatched to any gene: 6. Germline V gene lookup returns CDR1 MDHEN and CDR2 SYDVKM. This CDR3 has 12 residues. The CDR3 DNA reads TGTGCCAGCAGCCTCGGGACAGGGAGGCAGTATTTT. It yields the protein CASSLGTGRQYF.

The chain carries TRBV5-8 and TRBJ2-5; 8 bases agree with TRBD2. With V trimmed by 10 bases and J by 4 bases, 24 bases remained unmatched. Looked up from germline, CDR1 is SGHTS and CDR2 is YDEGEE. CDR3 length: 18 amino acids. CDR3 DNA sequence: TGTGCCCCATCTGCCTACCGGGGGGGCCGAACGGATAGAGAGACCCAGTACTTC. Its protein is CAPSAYRGGRTDRETQYF.

This chain joins TRBV19 and TRBJ2-1, with TRBD2 identical over 9 bases. The CDR3 is 16 amino acids. Germline V gene sequence: CDR1 LNHDA, CDR2 SQIVND (reference sequence). Losses at the gene ends were 1 base for V and 3 bases for J; bases not matched to a gene: 4. Here the CDR3 DNA reads TGTGCCAGTAGTATAGTGGGCGGGAGGGACTACAATGAGCAGTTCTTC. As protein: CASSIVGGRDYNEQFF.

In its sample, this clone was seen once. The chain combines TRBV28 with TRBJ1-3; D perhaps matches TRBD1 (5 bases). Germline V gives CDR1 MDHEN, CDR2 SYDVKM. Trimming took off 2 bases at V and 4 bases at J, with 9 bases between the two ends. The CDR3 totals 14 residues. The DNA of the CDR3 is TGTGCCAGCAGTTTAGACAGATGGGGAAACACCATATATTTT. Its protein is CASSLDRWGNTIYF.

The chain recombines TRBV29-1 with TRBJ1-1, with D perhaps TRBD1 (6 bases). CDR3 length equals 13 residues. Germline CDR1 is SQVTM and CDR2 is ANQGSEA. Trimming shortened V by 7 bases and J by 0 bases, and 12 bases separated the two germline ends. The CDR3 region has the DNA TGCAGCGCCAGACAGGCTGTGAACACTGAAGCTTTCTTT. Translated: CSARQAVNTEAFF.

The chain carries TRBV4-1 and TRBJ1-2, with a possible D match to TRBD1 (5 bases). V was shortened by 4 bases and J by 1 base, with 16 bases between the two germline ends. The CDR3 length is 16 residues. Germline CDR1 and CDR2: MGHRA and YSYEKL. The CDR3 bases are TGCGCCAGCAGCCCGAAGGGGTCAGACCGTAACTATGGCTACACCTTC. The encoded protein is CASSPKGSDRNYGYTF.

CDR3 in DNA: TGTGCCAGCAGCGTGGGTCCGGGGGGCGCCCACTCCTACGAGCAGTACTTC. This codes for CASSVGPGGAHSYEQYF. The gene calls are TRBV9 and TRBJ2-7, with D possibly being TRBD2 (7 bases). This CDR3 comprises 17 residues. The germline V gene encodes CDR1 SGDLS and CDR2 YYNGEE. V lost 2 bases, J lost 0 bases, and 18 bases lay in between.

The sample holds one count of this clone. Other nucleotide sequences from this sample produce the same CDR3. V gene TRBV3-1 (or the pseudogene TRBV3-2) combines with J gene TRBJ1-1; D unclear. Germline-derived CDR1 and CDR2 are LGHDT and YNNKEL (reference sequence). The CDR3 loop spans 13 amino acids. Trimming shortened V by 0 bases and J by 4 bases, and 6 bases separated the two germline ends. For the CDR3, the DNA is TGTGCCAGCAGCCAAGACCGGGGCACTGAAGCTTTCTTT. Translated, it gives CASSQDRGTEAFF.

V is TRBV6-5 and J is TRBJ2-5; 8 bases match TRBD1. Germline trimming cut 6 bases from V and 2 bases from J; bases unmatched to any gene: 2. The CDR3 totals 13 residues. Germline loops: CDR1 MNHEY, CDR2 SVGAGI. The chain's CDR3 is CASRRTGQETQYF. The DNA for the CDR3 is TGTGCCAGCAGGAGGACAGGGCAAGAGACCCAGTACTTC.

J is TRBJ1-5 and V is TRBV18; TRBD1 is a possible D gene (6 bases). This CDR3 is 15 amino acids long. V lost 3 bases and J 4 bases, leaving 13 bases between the germline ends. Germline values: CDR1 KGHSH, CDR2 LQKENI. The CDR3: CASSPGETGNQPQHF. The DNA of the CDR3 is TGTGCCAGCTCACCGGGCGAAACAGGGAATCAGCCCCAGCATTTT.

The chain employs TRBV11-1 and TRBJ2-1, with 8 bases lining up with TRBD1. Germline assignment: CDR1 SGHAT and CDR2 FQDESV (reference sequence). The CDR3 extends over 16 amino acids. V shed 1 base, J shed 1 base, and the junction held 3 bases outside the gene matches. The chain's CDR3 is CASSLEGQGSYNEQFF. In nucleotides, the CDR3 is TGTGCCAGCAGCTTAGAAGGACAGGGTTCCTACAATGAGCAGTTCTTC.

This chain links TRBV5-1 with TRBJ1-2; TRBD1 matches at 9 bases. After removal of 2 bases from V and 8 bases from J, the junction contained 4 bases not matched to a gene. In germline, CDR1 is SGHRS, CDR2 YFSETQ. There are 13 residues in the CDR3. CDR3 bases: TGCGCCAGCAGCTTCGGACAGGGGAGCGGCTACACCTTC. Protein: CASSFGQGSGYTF.

The V gene is TRBV11-3, the J gene TRBJ2-7; D is uncertain. Trimming took 4 bases from V and 5 from J, leaving 12 bases between them. CDR1 is SGHNT and CDR2 is YENEEA in the germline V gene. The CDR3 runs 13 residues. CDR3 protein: CASSSSQMNEQYF. The CDR3 DNA reads as TGTGCCAGCAGCTCCTCCCAGATGAACGAGCAGTACTTC. Based on the CDR3 plus reference TRBV11-3 and TRBJ2-7, the full variable domain is EAGVVQSPRYKIIEKKQPVAFWCNPISGHNTLYWYLQNLGQGPELLIRYENEEAVDDSQLPKDRFSAERLKGVDSTLKIQPAELGDSAVYLCASSSSQMNEQYFGPGTRLTVT.

The chain uses TRBV3-1 (or the pseudogene TRBV3-2) and TRBJ2-3, with a tentative D call TRBD2 (5 bases). This CDR3 region has 14 residues. The V and J ends lost 5 bases and 4 bases respectively, with 13 bases between them. Germline V gene sequence: CDR1 LGHDT, CDR2 YNNKEL (reference sequence). Here the CDR3 reads CASSYLGSADTQYF. The CDR3 DNA follows: TGTGCCAGCAGCTACCTTGGGAGCGCAGATACGCAGTATTTT.

V gene TRBV2 combines with J gene TRBJ1-6; 8 bases align to TRBD1. Unmatched junction bases numbered 2, after V lost 2 bases and J lost 8 bases. In germline, CDR1 is SNHLY, CDR2 FYNNEI. This CDR3 region has 14 residues. The CDR3 DNA is TGTGCCAGCAGTGAACTACAGGGGGATTCACCCCTCCACTTT. Amino acids: CASSELQGDSPLHF.

The V gene is TRBV5-1, the J gene TRBJ1-1; D is unresolved. The germline V gene encodes CDR1 SGHRS and CDR2 YFSETQ. The CDR3 has 12 amino acids. Between the trimmed V and J ends, which lost 9 bases and 1 base, there was a span of 10 bases. The CDR3 is CATSEGNTEAFF. CDR3 nucleotides: TGCGCCACTTCCGAGGGGAACACTGAAGCTTTCTTT.

The V call is TRBV3-1 (or the pseudogene TRBV3-2), the J call TRBJ1-6, with D unresolved. Between the trimmed V and J ends, which lost 1 base and 4 bases, there was a span of 8 bases. Germline V lookup: CDR1 LGHDT, CDR2 YNNKEL (reference sequence). The CDR3 is 15 amino acids. CDR3 coding DNA: TGTGCCAGCAGCCAAGTGCCAGATTATAATTCACCCCTCCACTTT. Its protein is CASSQVPDYNSPLHF.

The chain couples TRBV29-1 to TRBJ1-2; D unresolved. V was trimmed by 3 bases and J by 0 bases, leaving 14 bases between them. This CDR3 is built from 15 residues. Germline CDR1 SQVTM, CDR2 ANQGSEA. CDR3 protein: CSVESGRGPNYGYTF. For the CDR3, the DNA is TGCAGCGTTGAGTCAGGACGAGGGCCTAACTATGGCTACACCTTC.

This chain joins TRBV5-1 and TRBJ1-3, with a weak D call TRBD1 (5 bases). V gave up 0 bases and J gave up 5 bases, with 12 bases separating them. CDR3 size: 15 residues. CDR1 and CDR2 (germline): SGHRS, YFSETQ. The CDR3 DNA is TGCGCCAGCAGCTTGGGCGGGACTTCTCGAAACACCATATATTTT. Encoded protein: CASSLGGTSRNTIYF.

The chain combines TRBV4-1 with TRBJ1-2; 7 bases line up with TRBD1. Germline CDR1 MGHRA, CDR2 YSYEKL. The CDR3 has 13 residues. With V trimmed by 5 bases and J by 2 bases, 2 bases remained unmatched. CDR3 in amino acids: CASSLDRNYGYTF. Here the CDR3 DNA reads TGCGCCAGCAGCTTGGACAGGAACTATGGCTACACCTTC.

The CDR3 sequence is CAWRDTMGGAFF. The CDR3 DNA sequence: TGTGCCTGGAGGGACACTATGGGGGGAGCTTTCTTT. The chain has TRBV30 and TRBJ1-1; possibly TRBD1 for D (5 bases). CDR1 and CDR2 from the germline V gene are GTSNPN and SVGIG (reference sequence). The CDR3 has 12 amino acids. The V gene lost 3 bases and the J gene lost 10 bases, with 15 bases spanning the gap.

This chain uses TRBV20-1 with TRBJ1-1; a possible D gene is TRBD1 (6 bases). Trimming stripped 2 bases from V and 8 bases from J, with 9 bases between. From germline, CDR1 is DFQATT and CDR2 SNEGSKA (reference sequence). This CDR3 contains 11 residues. The DNA of the CDR3 is TGCAGTGCTAGAAACAGGGACGAAGCTTTCTTT. It encodes CSARNRDEAFF.

The chain couples TRBV2 to TRBJ2-7, with TRBD1 identical over 7 bases. The V gene end was trimmed by 4 bases and the J gene end by 6 bases; junction bases not matched to a gene: 9. The germline CDR1 and CDR2 sequences are SNHLY and FYNNEI. The CDR3 totals 14 residues. The CDR3 loop reads CASSGVGQYTEQYF. The CDR3, as DNA: TGTGCCAGCAGTGGGGTGGGACAGTATACCGAGCAGTACTTC. The full variable domain, completed using reference TRBV2 and TRBJ2-7, is EPEVTQTPSHQVTQMGQEVILRCVPISNHLYFYWYRQILGQKVEFLVSFYNNEISEKSEIFDDQFSVERPDGSNFTLKIRSTKLEDSAMYFCASSGVGQYTEQYFGPGTRLTVT.

The genes are TRBV29-1 and TRBJ2-7; TRBD2 matches at 7 bases. Germline CDR1 and CDR2: SQVTM and ANQGSEA. The CDR3 runs 14 residues. Germline trimming cut 4 bases from V and 0 bases from J; bases unmatched to any gene: 6. CDR3 amino acids: CSVASGTSSYEQYF. The DNA for the CDR3 is TGCAGCGTTGCCAGCGGGACGTCCTCCTACGAGCAGTACTTC.

This clone has a single count. The chain has TRBV7-4 and TRBJ2-7; 9 bases agree with TRBD1. Germline-derived CDR1 and CDR2 are SGHVT and SQSDAQ. The V and J ends lost 7 bases and 5 bases, in that order; junction bases with no gene match: 15. CDR3 length: 16 amino acids. DNA for the CDR3: TGTGCCAGCACCCCAGGGGCGGACAGGGGAGGCGACGAGCAGTACTTC. Translating it yields CASTPGADRGGDEQYF.

This clone was picked up one time. The CDR3 loop is CASSQGPGRGAFF. As DNA, the CDR3 is TGTGCCAGCAGCCAAGGGCCCGGGAGGGGTGCTTTCTTT. The chain combines TRBV3-1 (or the pseudogene TRBV3-2) with TRBJ1-1; tentatively, D is TRBD1 (5 bases). Germline V lookup: CDR1 LGHDT, CDR2 YNNKEL (reference sequence). Trimming took off 1 base at V and 11 bases at J, with 14 bases between the two ends. The CDR3 contains 13 residues.